Below, 21 T cell receptor beta chains from the same sample are listed, as sequenced in a study of T cells after posttransplantation cyclophosphamide. TCRdb's table, derived via immunoSEQ multiplex PCR, lists solely in-frame clones and lacks some. This sample comprises about 37,000 clones, none seen once only. Source material: PBMCs. These receptors originate from a man aged 25-45 years in good health and a related stem cell transplant donor.

V gene TRBV11-2 combines with J gene TRBJ2-3; possible D gene TRBD1, 6 bases. The germline V gene has CDR1 SGHAT and CDR2 FQNNGV. The CDR3 has 16 amino acids. The V end was cut by 3 bases, the J end by 4 bases, with 17 bases between. CDR3 loop: CASSFYRAGMADTQYF. The CDR3 DNA follows: TGTGCCAGCAGCTTCTACAGGGCCGGCATGGCAGATACGCAGTATTTT.

This clone has only a few counts. The rearrangement joins TRBV10-1 to TRBJ2-5; D is undetermined. Trimming left V 2 bases short and J 1 base short, with 5 bases between. This CDR3 region has 13 residues. The germline V gene encodes CDR1 WNHNN and CDR2 SYGVQD (reference sequence). For the CDR3, the DNA is TGCGCCAGCAGTGAGAACAGCCAAGAGACCCAGTACTTC. Translation gives CASSENSQETQYF.

This sequence joins TRBV9 and TRBJ2-7; 7 bases line up with TRBD2. V lost 0 bases and J lost 2; bases outside the gene matches: 2. The CDR3 spans 14 residues. CDR1 is SGDLS and CDR2 is YYNGEE in the germline V gene. CDR3 sequence: CASSVGGGTYEQYF. The DNA of the CDR3 is TGTGCCAGCAGCGTAGGGGGGGGGACCTACGAGCAGTACTTC.

Many counts were recorded for this clone. The chain uses TRBV28 and TRBJ1-1; D is perhaps TRBD1 (5 bases). This CDR3 is 13 amino acids long. Germline V CDR1 and CDR2: MDHEN, SYDVKM. V was trimmed by 4 bases and J by 1 base, leaving 7 bases between them. CDR3 sequence reads: CASSWQGNTEAFF. CDR3 DNA sequence: TGTGCCAGCAGTTGGCAGGGGAACACTGAAGCTTTCTTT. Full variable domain (remainder filled in from reference TRBV28 and TRBJ1-1): DVKVTQSSRYLVKRTGEKVFLECVQDMDHENMFWYRQDPGLGLRLIYFSYDVKMKEKGDIPEGYSVSREKKERFSLILESASTNQTSMYLCASSWQGNTEAFFGQGTRLTVV.

Many counts were recorded for this clone. CDR3 loop: CASSSSDAGGPVEQFF. CDR3 bases: TGTGCCAGCAGTTCCAGTGACGCGGGGGGGCCCGTTGAGCAGTTCTTC. This chain links TRBV6-6 with TRBJ2-1, with 9 bases identical to TRBD2. Per the germline V gene, CDR1 is MNHNY and CDR2 is SVGAGI (reference sequence). With 4 bases clipped from V and 9 bases from J, the junction kept 13 bases outside the gene matches. The CDR3 length is 16 residues.

In this sample, this clone turned up many times. The chain recombines TRBV6-6 with TRBJ1-1, with D uncertain. Deletions cut 7 bases from V and 4 bases from J, with 16 bases between. CDR1 and CDR2 (germline): MNHNY, SVGAGI (reference sequence). CDR3 length equals 14 residues. As DNA, the CDR3 is TGTGCCAGCATTGCGGTTCAATTTAGCACTGAAGCTTTCTTT. It translates to CASIAVQFSTEAFF.

This clone occurred many times. This chain's CDR3 is CASSSGTVTGELFF. The CDR3 DNA reads TGTGCCAGCAGCTCGGGGACAGTCACCGGGGAGCTGTTTTTT. This chain joins TRBV11-3 and TRBJ2-2; 7 bases align to TRBD1. Trimming cost V 4 bases and J 4 bases; bases outside gene matches: 3. Germline lookup yields CDR1 SGHNT and CDR2 YENEEA. The CDR3 consists of 14 residues.

There are many counts of this clone. CDR3 DNA: TGTGCCAGCAACCCGGTAGGGACAGGTGGACGTGCTGGAAGCTACACCTTC. Its protein product is CASNPVGTGGRAGSYTF. This rearrangement joins TRBV9 to TRBJ1-2; TRBD1 matches at 8 bases. CDR3 length: 17 amino acids. The V segment lost 6 bases and the J segment 9 bases; nucleotides outside the gene matches: 22. Germline CDR1 and CDR2: SGDLS and YYNGEE.

This clone was recorded many times. V usage is TRBV19 and J usage is TRBJ1-5; tentatively, D is TRBD1 (5 bases). Looked up from germline, CDR1 is LNHDA and CDR2 is SQIVND (reference sequence). V shed 6 bases and J shed 3 bases, with 9 bases lying between them. The CDR3 length is 13 residues. CDR3 sequence: CASRDTDNQPQHF. CDR3 nucleotides: TGTGCCAGTAGGGACACCGACAATCAGCCCCAGCATTTT.

The CDR3 sequence: CASSQELGLAGGQETQYF. The CDR3 DNA reads TGCGCCAGCAGCCAAGAGCTCGGGCTAGCGGGGGGCCAAGAGACCCAGTACTTC. The chain is built from TRBV4-1 and TRBJ2-5, with 11 bases identical to TRBD2. J gave up 1 base and V 0 bases, and 7 bases lay outside the gene matches. Per germline, CDR1 MGHRA and CDR2 YSYEKL. The CDR3 is 18 amino acids.

This clone was recorded many times. The J gene is TRBJ1-5, the V gene TRBV7-9, with D perhaps TRBD1 (5 bases). This CDR3 region has 16 residues. Looked up from germline, CDR1 is SEHNR and CDR2 is FQNEAQ (reference sequence). Trimming took off 4 bases at V and 3 bases at J, with 16 bases between the two ends. Here the CDR3 reads CASSYAGTANNQPQHF. In DNA form, the CDR3 reads TGTGCCAGCAGCTACGCCGGGACTGCGAACAATCAGCCCCAGCATTTT.

This clone was seen repeatedly, ten times or more. V usage is TRBV2 and J usage is TRBJ1-4, with D unclear. CDR1 is SNHLY and CDR2 is FYNNEI in the germline V gene. With 4 bases removed from V and 7 bases from J, the gap between germline ends came to 16 bases. This CDR3 spans 15 amino acids. The CDR3 loop reads CASSGLMRAAEKLFF. CDR3 DNA: TGTGCCAGCAGTGGTTTGATGCGGGCAGCTGAAAAACTGTTTTTT.

This clone was seen many times. The V and J genes are TRBV27 and TRBJ2-1, with 11 bases aligning to TRBD2. Germline values: CDR1 MNHEY, CDR2 SMNVEV (reference sequence). The junction had 11 bases not matched to a gene; V was cut back by 6 bases and J by 7 bases. The CDR3 is 16 amino acids. CDR3 nucleotides: TGTGCCAGCAGCTACGGGATGGTAGCGGGGGGGAATGAGCAGTTCTTC. This gives the protein CASSYGMVAGGNEQFF.

In its sample, this clone was seen many times. This chain connects TRBV11-3 to TRBJ2-1, with 11 bases that match TRBD2. Germline V CDR1 and CDR2: SGHNT, YENEEA. Trimming at V came to 4 bases and at J to 8 bases, leaving 10 bases not matched to a gene. This CDR3 region has 16 residues. CDR3 protein: CASSSRGTSGGDEQFF. The CDR3 DNA reads TGTGCCAGCAGCTCGAGGGGGACTAGCGGCGGGGATGAGCAGTTCTTC.

The rearrangement links TRBV5-1 to TRBJ2-5; no firm D call. The CDR3 is 14 amino acids. Trimming took 3 bases from V and 2 from J, leaving 11 bases between them. Germline loops: CDR1 SGHRS, CDR2 YFSETQ. This CDR3 is CASSSRLGQETQYF. The CDR3 nucleotides read TGCGCCAGCAGCTCGCGGTTGGGTCAAGAGACCCAGTACTTC.

This clone was counted ten times or more. This sequence joins TRBV7-9 and TRBJ1-2; TRBD1 agrees at 10 bases. Trimming removed 4 bases from V and 8 bases from J; junction bases left unmatched: 4. There are 13 residues in the CDR3. CDR1 SEHNR and CDR2 FQNEAQ come from the germline V gene (reference sequence). The CDR3 DNA reads TGTGCCAGCAGCTACCCGGGACAGGGGGGCTACACCTTC. This sequence encodes CASSYPGQGGYTF.

This clone was recorded at least ten times. This chain uses TRBV4-1 with TRBJ2-5, with unresolved D. Trimming stripped 0 bases from V and 8 bases from J, with 13 bases between. CDR3 length equals 14 residues. CDR1 and CDR2 from the germline V gene are MGHRA and YSYEKL. The CDR3 protein is CASSQEATQGTQYF. The DNA of the CDR3 is TGCGCCAGCAGCCAAGAAGCGACCCAAGGAACCCAGTACTTC.

This clone was counted ten times or more. CDR3 residues: CASRLLATGELFF. The CDR3 nucleotides are TGTGCCAGCAGACTCCTAGCTACCGGGGAGCTGTTTTTT. The rearrangement joins TRBV6-5 to TRBJ2-2, with D possibly matching TRBD2 (5 bases). Germline V gene data show CDR1 as MNHEY and CDR2 as SVGAGI. This CDR3 comprises 13 residues. V was trimmed by 6 bases and J by 5 bases, leaving 10 bases between them.

This clone was picked up many times. The genes are TRBV19 and TRBJ1-6; D unclear. The ends were cut back, 4 bases at V and 12 bases at J, with 22 bases in the middle. CDR3 length: 16 residues. Germline V gene data show CDR1 as LNHDA and CDR2 as SQIVND (reference sequence). The CDR3 DNA follows: TGTGCCAGTAGTACCCCAGACATGGGCTCGGCTAAACCCCTCCACTTT. It encodes CASSTPDMGSAKPLHF. The variable domain in full, with the rest retrieved from reference TRBV19 and TRBJ1-6, is DGGITQSPKYLFRKEGQNVTLSCEQNLNHDAMYWYRQDPGQGLRLIYYSQIVNDFQKGDIAEGYSVSREKKESFPLTVTSAQKNPTAFYLCASSTPDMGSAKPLHFGNGTRLTVT.

This clone was recorded a few times. The V gene is TRBV15, the J gene TRBJ2-7; 12 bases are a match to TRBD2. This CDR3 comprises 14 residues. V lost 5 bases to trimming and J lost 2 bases; unmatched junction nucleotides: 1. The germline CDR1 and CDR2 sequences are LNHNV and YYDKDF (reference sequence). The CDR3 region is CATSWTSGTYEQYF. DNA for the CDR3: TGTGCCACCAGCTGGACTAGCGGGACCTACGAGCAGTACTTC. The entire variable domain, with the rest obtained from reference TRBV15 and TRBJ2-7, is as follows: DAMVIQNPRYQVTQFGKPVTLSCSQTLNHNVMYWYQQKSSQAPKLLFHYYDKDFNNEADTPDNFQSRRPNTSFCFLDIRSPGLGDTAMYLCATSWTSGTYEQYFGPGTRLTVT.

This clone came up many times. The gene calls are TRBV27 and TRBJ2-7, with 7 bases fitting TRBD1. Germline V gives CDR1 MNHEY, CDR2 SMNVEV (reference sequence). This CDR3 is 15 amino acids long. Losses at the gene ends were 2 bases for V and 4 bases for J; bases not matched to a gene: 8. Here the CDR3 reads CASSLTGARGYEQYF. CDR3 coding DNA: TGTGCCAGCAGTTTAACAGGGGCGCGTGGGTACGAGCAGTACTTC.